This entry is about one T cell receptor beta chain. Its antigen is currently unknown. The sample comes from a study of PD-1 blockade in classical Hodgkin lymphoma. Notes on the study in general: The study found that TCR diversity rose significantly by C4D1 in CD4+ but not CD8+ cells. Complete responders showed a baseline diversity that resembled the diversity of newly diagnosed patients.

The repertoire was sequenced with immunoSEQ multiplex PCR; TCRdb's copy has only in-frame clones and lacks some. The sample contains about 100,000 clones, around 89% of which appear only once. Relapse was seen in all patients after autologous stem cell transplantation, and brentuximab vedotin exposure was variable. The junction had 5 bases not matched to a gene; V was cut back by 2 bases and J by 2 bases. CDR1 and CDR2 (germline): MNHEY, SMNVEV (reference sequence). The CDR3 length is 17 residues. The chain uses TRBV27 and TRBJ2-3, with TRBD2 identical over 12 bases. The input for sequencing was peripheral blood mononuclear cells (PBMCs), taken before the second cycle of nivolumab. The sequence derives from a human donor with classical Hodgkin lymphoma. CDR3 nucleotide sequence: TGTGCCAGCAGTTTACGACTAGCGGGGGCGTTCACAGATACGCAGTATTTT. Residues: CASSLRLAGAFTDTQYF.